This TCR beta chain was captured by sequencing in a study of Graves' ophthalmopathy and Graves' hyperthyroidism listed by TCRdb under 2018. Concerning the study at large: Peripheral blood was collected at initial diagnosis, before any treatment. T-cell repertoires of thyroid tissue and blood were compared in more than five hyperthyroidism patients. The study used signatures of the TCR beta repertoire to tell Graves' ophthalmopathy apart from Graves' hyperthyroidism and to predict which patients would progress to ophthalmopathy. An independent validation cohort comprised 18 hyperthyroidism patients and roughly 15 patients who later progressed from hyperthyroidism to ophthalmopathy. In total, 135 blood samples were TCR-sequenced: roughly 45 ophthalmopathy, some 75 hyperthyroidism and approximately 17 hyperthyroidism-to-ophthalmopathy patients. To explore V-J signatures that distinguish ophthalmopathy from hyperthyroidism, a discovery set of 100 patients was enrolled, made up of some 41 with ophthalmopathy and around 57 with stable hyperthyroidism. The 100 discovery patients were divided at random into training and test sets in a 7:3 ratio. Following sample collection, hyperthyroidism patients were given methimazole at a starting dose of 30 mg daily, and ophthalmopathy patients were given high-dose intravenous methylprednisolone. What the work shows at the level of the full study, not this receptor alone: Most expanded thyroid clonotypes with frequency above 0.001 were also detected in blood, suggesting blood repertoires may reflect the thyroid immune response. Sample size was not statistically predetermined, and group allocation was not concealed from the investigators. In validation, the model predicted ophthalmopathy progression with more than 70% sensitivity and about 77% specificity; roughly 11 predicted patients were CT-confirmed with GO in a median of approximately six months. In cross-validation, the 13-signature model distinguished ophthalmopathy from stable hyperthyroidism with around 90% sensitivity and around 84% specificity, while in the test set the corresponding values were 80% and 75%.

This clonotype showed up many times. Which antigen it targets is not known. The sample holds no much larger clone one base away, and base qualities are not on file. Relative to germline, V is 5 bases shorter and J is 1 base shorter, with 11 bases between their ends. CDR1 is given as MNHEY and CDR2 as SVGEGT, both from the germline V gene. Including cysteine and phenylalanine, the CDR3 has 14 amino acids. CDR3 DNA only is kept here, 42 bases in frame from base 1. TCR beta CDR3 regions were amplified from RNA transcripts for repertoire sequencing. The first round of RT-PCR was done with HTBI primers and the Qiagen OneStep RT-PCR kit, and was followed by a second round of multiplex PCR, then size selection and purification. Sequencing of the libraries was carried out on an Illumina HiSeq2000 in paired-end mode with 100 bp reads. Per the original workflow: SOAPnuke was used to process the reads, removing any read that contained adapters or uncalled bases, had a mean Phred below 15, or lacked an exact match to the constant primer or identifier. COPE v1.2.5 was used to merge the high-quality paired reads. Clonotypes were defined as unique nucleotide sequences and were aligned to IMGT TRB V, D and J references using MiTCR v1.1. Analysis was restricted to V-J combinations with a frequency above 0.0001, which covered roughly 99% of repertoires. For each V-J combination, a TCR clonal expansion and chaos score was defined as F50 clonal expansion divided by the chaos observed in the TCRdist matrix. Features were reduced by Welch's t-statistics and random forest to approximately 13 V-J combinations, which fed a naive Bayes classifier. The similarity between thyroid and blood repertoires was quantified using the Morisita-Horn index. TCRdb reworked the public reads: Q25 trimming with fastp, MiXCR clone assembly, productive beta chains retained. Every entry covers one CDR3 protein and lists the most common genes and DNA from its rows. Here the V and J calls rest on TCRdb's processing, not on the authors' analysis. The sample table lists some 400,000 distinct CDR3 sequences, approximately 16% of them with a count of one. Jointly, the top ten make up roughly 1.6% of the sample.

The ophthalmopathy patients had moderately to severely active disease, with a Clinical Activity Score of 3 or higher, a NOSPECS grade of 4 or higher, and a disease duration of less than 3 months. Anyone with other autoimmune diseases, uncontrolled infections, pregnancy or lactation was excluded from the study. Clinical symptoms, serum thyroxine, TRAb, thyroid ultrasound and orbital computed tomography formed the basis of the diagnosis. Ficoll-Paque density gradient centrifugation was used to isolate PBMCs from about 9.4 ml of fresh peripheral blood. Trizol reagent was used to extract the total RNA, and its quality was then checked on an Agilent 2100 Bioanalyzer.

What was sequenced was peripheral blood. The chain is encoded by TRBV6-2 or TRBV6-3 joined to TRBJ1-1; too little of a D gene remains to name it. The receptor's source is a woman younger than 30 with Graves' ophthalmopathy. Donor details come from another sample of the same person, matched by shared clones. This receptor carries the CDR3 CASSRTQENTEAFF. The DNA sequence is TGTGCCAGCAGTCGGACCCAAGAGAACACTGAAGCTTTCTTT.